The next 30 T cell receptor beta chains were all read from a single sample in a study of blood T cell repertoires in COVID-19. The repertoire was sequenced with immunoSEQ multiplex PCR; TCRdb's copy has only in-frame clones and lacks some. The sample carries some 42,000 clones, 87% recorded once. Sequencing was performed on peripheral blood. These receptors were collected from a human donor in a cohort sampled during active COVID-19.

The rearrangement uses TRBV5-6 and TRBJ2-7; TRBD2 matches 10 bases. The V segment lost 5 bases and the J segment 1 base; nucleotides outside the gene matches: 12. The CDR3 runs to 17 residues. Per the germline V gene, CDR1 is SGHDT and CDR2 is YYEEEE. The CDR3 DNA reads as TGTGCCAGCAGGTGGGGTCCCGGGACTAGCGCTTCCTACGAGCAGTACTTC. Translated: CASRWGPGTSASYEQYF.

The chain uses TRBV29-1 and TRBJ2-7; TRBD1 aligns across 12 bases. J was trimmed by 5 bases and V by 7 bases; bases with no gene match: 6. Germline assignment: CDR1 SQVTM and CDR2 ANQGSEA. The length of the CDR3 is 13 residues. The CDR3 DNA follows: TGCAGCGCAGGGACAGGGGGCAGAAACGAGCAGTACTTC. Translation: CSAGTGGRNEQYF.

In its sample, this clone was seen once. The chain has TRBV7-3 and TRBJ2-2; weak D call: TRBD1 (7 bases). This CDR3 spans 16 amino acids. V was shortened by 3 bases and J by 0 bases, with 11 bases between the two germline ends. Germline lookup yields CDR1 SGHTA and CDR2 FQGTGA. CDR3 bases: TGTGCCAGCAGCTTCCAGGGGGGATCGAACACCGGGGAGCTGTTTTTT. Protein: CASSFQGGSNTGELFF.

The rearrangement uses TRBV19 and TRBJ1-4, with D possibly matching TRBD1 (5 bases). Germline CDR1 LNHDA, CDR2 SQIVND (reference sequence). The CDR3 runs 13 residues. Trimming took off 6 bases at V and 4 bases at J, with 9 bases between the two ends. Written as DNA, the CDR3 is TGTGCCAGTAGGGGGCCATTTAATGAAAAACTGTTTTTT. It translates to CASRGPFNEKLFF.

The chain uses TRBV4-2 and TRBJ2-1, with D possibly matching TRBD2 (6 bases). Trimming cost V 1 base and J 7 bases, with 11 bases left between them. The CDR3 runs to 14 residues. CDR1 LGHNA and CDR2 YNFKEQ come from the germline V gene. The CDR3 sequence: CASSQGLELNEQFF. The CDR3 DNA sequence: TGTGCCAGCAGCCAAGGACTAGAATTAAATGAGCAGTTCTTC.

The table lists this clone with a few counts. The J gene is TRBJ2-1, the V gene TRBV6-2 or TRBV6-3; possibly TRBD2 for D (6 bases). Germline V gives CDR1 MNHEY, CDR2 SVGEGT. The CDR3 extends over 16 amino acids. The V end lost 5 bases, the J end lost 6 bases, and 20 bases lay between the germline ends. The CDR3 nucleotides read TGTGCCAGCAGTACCGACCTAGCGATATTTAGCAATGAGCAGTTCTTC. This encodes CASSTDLAIFSNEQFF.

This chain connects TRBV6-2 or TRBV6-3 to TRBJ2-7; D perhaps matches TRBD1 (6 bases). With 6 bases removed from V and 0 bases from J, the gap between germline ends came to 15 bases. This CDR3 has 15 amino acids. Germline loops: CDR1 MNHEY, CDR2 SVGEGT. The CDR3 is CASSPRTASSYEQYF. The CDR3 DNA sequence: TGTGCCAGCAGCCCCCGGACAGCGAGCTCCTACGAGCAGTACTTC.

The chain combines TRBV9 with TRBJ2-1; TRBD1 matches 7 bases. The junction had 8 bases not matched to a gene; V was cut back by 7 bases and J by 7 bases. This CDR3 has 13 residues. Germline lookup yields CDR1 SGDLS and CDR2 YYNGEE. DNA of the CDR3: TGTGCCAGCGGAGAGACAGGGCGAAATGAGCAGTTCTTC. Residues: CASGETGRNEQFF. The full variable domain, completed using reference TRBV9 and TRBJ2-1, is DSGVTQTPKHLITATGQRVTLRCSPRSGDLSVYWYQQSLDQGLQFLIQYYNGEERAKGNILERFSAQQFPDLHSELNLSSLELGDSALYFCASGETGRNEQFFGPGTRLTVL.

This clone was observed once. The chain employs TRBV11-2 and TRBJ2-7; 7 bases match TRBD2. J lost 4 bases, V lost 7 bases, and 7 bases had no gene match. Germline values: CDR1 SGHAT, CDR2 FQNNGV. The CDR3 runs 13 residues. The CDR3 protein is CASTLGGVYEQYF. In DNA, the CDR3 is TGTGCCAGCACCCTGGGGGGGGTGTACGAGCAGTACTTC. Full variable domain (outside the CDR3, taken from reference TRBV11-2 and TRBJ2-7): EAGVAQSPRYKIIEKRQSVAFWCNPISGHATLYWYQQILGQGPKLLIQFQNNGVVDDSQLPKDRFSAERLKGVDSTLKIQPAKLEDSAVYLCASTLGGVYEQYFGPGTRLTVT.

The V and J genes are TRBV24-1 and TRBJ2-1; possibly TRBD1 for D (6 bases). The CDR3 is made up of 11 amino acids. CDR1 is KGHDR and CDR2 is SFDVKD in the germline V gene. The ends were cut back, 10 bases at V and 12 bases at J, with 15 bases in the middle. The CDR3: CATSTGFAQFF. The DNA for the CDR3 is TGTGCCACGAGTACAGGGTTTGCGCAGTTCTTC.

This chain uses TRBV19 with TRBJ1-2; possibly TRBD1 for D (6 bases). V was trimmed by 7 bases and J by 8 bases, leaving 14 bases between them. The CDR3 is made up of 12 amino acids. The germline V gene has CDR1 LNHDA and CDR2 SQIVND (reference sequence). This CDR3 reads CASNTGFTGYTF. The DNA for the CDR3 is TGTGCCAGTAACACAGGGTTTACCGGCTACACCTTC.

CDR3 in DNA: TGTGCCAGTAGTAAAGGGGGCGCCGACTATGGCTACACCTTC. Translation: CASSKGGADYGYTF. V gene TRBV19 combines with J gene TRBJ1-2, with 7 bases identical to TRBD1. CDR1 and CDR2 from the germline V gene are LNHDA and SQIVND (reference sequence). The CDR3 runs 14 residues. The trim removed 4 bases at V and 3 bases at J, leaving 5 bases unmatched.

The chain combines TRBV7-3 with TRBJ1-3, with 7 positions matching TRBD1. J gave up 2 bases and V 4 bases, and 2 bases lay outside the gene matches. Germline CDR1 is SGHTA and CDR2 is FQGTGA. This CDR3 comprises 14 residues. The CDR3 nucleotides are TGTGCCAGCAGCTCGACAGGGACTGGAAACACCATATATTTT. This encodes CASSSTGTGNTIYF.

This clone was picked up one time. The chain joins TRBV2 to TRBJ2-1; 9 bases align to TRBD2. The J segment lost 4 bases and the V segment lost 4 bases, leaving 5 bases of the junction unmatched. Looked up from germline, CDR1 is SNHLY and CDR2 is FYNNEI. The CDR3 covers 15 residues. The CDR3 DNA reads TGTGCCAGCAGTGCGTCCGCGGGGGGGTACAATGAGCAGTTCTTC. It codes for CASSASAGGYNEQFF.

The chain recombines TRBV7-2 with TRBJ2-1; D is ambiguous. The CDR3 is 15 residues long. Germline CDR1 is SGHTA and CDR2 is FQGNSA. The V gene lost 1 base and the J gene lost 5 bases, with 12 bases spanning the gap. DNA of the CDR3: TGTGCCAGCAGCTTAGACAGTATACTTGACAATGAGCAGTTCTTC. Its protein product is CASSLDSILDNEQFF.

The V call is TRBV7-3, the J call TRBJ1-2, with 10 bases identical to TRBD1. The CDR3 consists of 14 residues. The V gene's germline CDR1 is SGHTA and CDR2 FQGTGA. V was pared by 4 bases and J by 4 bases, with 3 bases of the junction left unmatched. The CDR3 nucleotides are TGTGCCAGCAGCTCGACAGGGGGCCGCTATGGCTACACCTTC. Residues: CASSSTGGRYGYTF.

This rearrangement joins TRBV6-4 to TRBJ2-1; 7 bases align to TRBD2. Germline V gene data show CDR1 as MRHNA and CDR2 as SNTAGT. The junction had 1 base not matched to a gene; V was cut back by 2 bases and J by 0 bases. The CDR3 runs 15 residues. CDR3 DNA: TGTGCCAGCAGTGACACGGGGGGCTCCTACAATGAGCAGTTCTTC. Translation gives CASSDTGGSYNEQFF.

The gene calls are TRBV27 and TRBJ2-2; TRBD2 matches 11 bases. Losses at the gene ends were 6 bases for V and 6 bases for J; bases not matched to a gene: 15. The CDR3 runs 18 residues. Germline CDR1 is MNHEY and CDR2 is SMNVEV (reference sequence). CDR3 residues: CASSLTTVAGGPPGELFF. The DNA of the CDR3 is TGTGCCAGCAGCCTGACCACCGTAGCGGGAGGGCCCCCCGGGGAGCTGTTTTTT.

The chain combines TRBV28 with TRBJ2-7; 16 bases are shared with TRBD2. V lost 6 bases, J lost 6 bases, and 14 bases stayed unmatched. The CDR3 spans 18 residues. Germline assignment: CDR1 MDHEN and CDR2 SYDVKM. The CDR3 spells CASSRMTGTSGRACEQYF. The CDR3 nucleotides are TGTGCCAGCAGCCGTATGACCGGGACTAGCGGGAGGGCGTGCGAGCAGTACTTC.

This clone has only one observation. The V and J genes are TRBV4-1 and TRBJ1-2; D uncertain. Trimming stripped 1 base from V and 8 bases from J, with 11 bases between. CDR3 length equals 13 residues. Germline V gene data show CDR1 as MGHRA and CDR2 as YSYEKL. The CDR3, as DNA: TGCGCCAGCAGCCAAGTTCTTCAGTTCGGCTACACCTTC. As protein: CASSQVLQFGYTF.

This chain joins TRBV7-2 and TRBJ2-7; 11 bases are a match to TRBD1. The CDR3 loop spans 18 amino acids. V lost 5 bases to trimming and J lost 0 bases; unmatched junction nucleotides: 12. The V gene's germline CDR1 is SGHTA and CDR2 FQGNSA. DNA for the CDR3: TGTGCCAGCAGCCTCCGGGACAGGGGGTCCTCGAGCTCCTACGAGCAGTACTTC. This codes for CASSLRDRGSSSSYEQYF.

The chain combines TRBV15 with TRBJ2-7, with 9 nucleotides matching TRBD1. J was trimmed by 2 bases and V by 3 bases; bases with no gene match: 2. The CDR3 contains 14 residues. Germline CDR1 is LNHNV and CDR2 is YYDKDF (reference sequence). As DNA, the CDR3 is TGTGCCACCAGCAGGGACAGGGGACCCTACGAGCAGTACTTC. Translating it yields CATSRDRGPYEQYF.

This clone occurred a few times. The CDR3 DNA follows: TGTGCCAGTAGCCTCCTGGGGGGTTTAAGGACTGAAGCTTTCTTT. This translates into CASSLLGGLRTEAFF. The rearrangement links TRBV19 to TRBJ1-1; a possible D gene is TRBD1 (5 bases). The CDR3 sequence is 15 residues long. Germline V CDR1 and CDR2: LNHDA, SQIVND (reference sequence). V gave up 6 bases and J gave up 5 bases, with 19 bases separating them.

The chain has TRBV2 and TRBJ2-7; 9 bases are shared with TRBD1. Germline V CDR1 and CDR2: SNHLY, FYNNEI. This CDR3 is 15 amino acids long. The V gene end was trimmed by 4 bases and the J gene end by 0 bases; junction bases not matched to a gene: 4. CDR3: CASSATGQGSYEQYF. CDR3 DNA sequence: TGTGCCAGCAGTGCTACGGGACAGGGCTCCTACGAGCAGTACTTC.

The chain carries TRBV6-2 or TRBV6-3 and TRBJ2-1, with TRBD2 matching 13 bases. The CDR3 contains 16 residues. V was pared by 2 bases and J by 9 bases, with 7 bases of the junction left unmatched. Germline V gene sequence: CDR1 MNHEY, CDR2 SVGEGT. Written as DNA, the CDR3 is TGTGCCAGCAGTTACGAGGGACTAGCGGGATCTGCTGAGCAGTTCTTC. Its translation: CASSYEGLAGSAEQFF.

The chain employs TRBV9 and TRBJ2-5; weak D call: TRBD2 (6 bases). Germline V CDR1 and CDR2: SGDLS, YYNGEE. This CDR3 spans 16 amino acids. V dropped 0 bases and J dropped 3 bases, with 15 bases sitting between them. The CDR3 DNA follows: TGTGCCAGCAGCGTAGGATTAGCGGATACGAAAGAGACCCAGTACTTC. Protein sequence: CASSVGLADTKETQYF.

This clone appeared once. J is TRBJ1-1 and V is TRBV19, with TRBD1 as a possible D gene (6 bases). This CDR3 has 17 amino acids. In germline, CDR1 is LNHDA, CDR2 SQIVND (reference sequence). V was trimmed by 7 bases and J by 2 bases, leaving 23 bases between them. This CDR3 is CASIFKPPGQLNTEAFF. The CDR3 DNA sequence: TGTGCCAGTATTTTCAAACCACCGGGACAACTAAACACTGAAGCTTTCTTT.

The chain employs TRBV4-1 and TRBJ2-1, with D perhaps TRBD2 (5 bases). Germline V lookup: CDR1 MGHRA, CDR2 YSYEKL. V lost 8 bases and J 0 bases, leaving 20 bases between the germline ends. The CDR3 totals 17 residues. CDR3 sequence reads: CASRSYRGNLSYNEQFF. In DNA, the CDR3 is TGCGCCAGCCGCTCATACCGGGGTAACCTCTCCTACAATGAGCAGTTCTTC.

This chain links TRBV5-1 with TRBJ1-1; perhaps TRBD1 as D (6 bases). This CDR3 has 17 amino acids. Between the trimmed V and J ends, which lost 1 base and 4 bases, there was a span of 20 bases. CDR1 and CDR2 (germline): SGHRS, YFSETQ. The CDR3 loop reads CASSLSRGALRVTEAFF. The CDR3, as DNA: TGCGCCAGCAGCTTGAGCAGGGGCGCATTGAGGGTCACTGAAGCTTTCTTT.

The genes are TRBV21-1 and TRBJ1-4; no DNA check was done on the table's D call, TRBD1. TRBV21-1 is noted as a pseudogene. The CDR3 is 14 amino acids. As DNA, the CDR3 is TGTGCCAGCAGCGAGGACAGGGGGCGAGGAAAACTGTTTTTT. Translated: CASSEDRGRGKLFF.